This T cell receptor (beta chain) appears in the sequencing data of a study of T cell repertoires in cytomegalovirus infection. Overall study context: CMV epitopes in the study were HLA-C-restricted (recently identified) and HLA-B-restricted (well studied). Both a matching HLA type and CMV infection were indicated by public TCR beta signatures.

The germline V gene encodes CDR1 LGHDT and CDR2 YNNKEL (reference sequence). V trimming: 2 bases; J trimming: 8 bases; junction bases outside the gene matches: 9. CDR3 length equals 16 residues. A word on this clonotype: Its target is not known.

Study-level results: Across the ex vivo response, the dominant clonotypes were HLA-C-restricted CMV-specific TCR beta clonotypes. Identification of carriers of CMV plus the relevant HLA was performed using cumulative public TCR beta family frequency.

TCRdb reanalysed the reads using MiXCR and keeps one entry per CDR3 protein. This sample has 650,000 to 850,000 distinct CDR3 sequences; about 28% occur once, and the top ten carry around 12%. The V gene is TRBV3-1, the J gene TRBJ2-1; 10 bases line up with TRBD1. This specimen consisted of cultured CD8+ T cells from PBMCs, obtained from culture after CMV antigen stimulation. This TCR was recovered from a human donor in good health (CMV status not recorded). Some clones in this sample may be carry-over from other donors' samples. Here the CDR3 DNA reads TGTGCCAGCAGCCAATTTAACCGGGACAGGGGCCATGAGCAGTTCTTC. Translation: CASSQFNRDRGHEQFF.